This T cell receptor (beta chain) was sequenced for a study of blood T cell repertoires in COVID-19 (dated by TCRdb to about 2020). For the study in its entirety: Samples from collaborators originated in the United States, Italy and Spain and spanned both the acute and convalescent phases of COVID-19. The repertoires were released in a freely available public database meant as a resource for research on the immune response to SARS-CoV-2. Where HLA class I and class II types were available, the types were taken from metadata supplied by the sample provider, not from assay-based typing. Nearly every sample came with metadata listing a de-identified subject ID, COVID-19 status, age in years and sex. The prospective study material was composed of cDNA or gDNA derived from T cells, B-cell-depleted T cells, or PBMCs. Deeply sampled blood TCRbeta repertoires from subjects exposed to, actively infected with, or recovered from COVID-19 were included in the dataset. Samples were obtained from the ongoing ImmuneRACE study (first 160 participants) and from 1,254 subjects provided by 6 global collaborators. Study-wide findings and limitations: The amount of clinical and demographic metadata varied by source and participant and was provided uncurated.

As regards this clone: Its antigen remains undetermined. The sample holds no much larger clone one base away, and base qualities are not on file.

In Seattle, one collaborating source enrolled patients while the infection was active and tracked those patients longitudinally over the course of disease. Whole blood was collected in K2EDTA tubes by collaborating institutions according to the institutions' own protocols. Collaborator samples were shipped for TCRbeta analysis as frozen whole blood, isolated PBMCs, or DNA extracted from either sample type. The cysteine opens and the phenylalanine closes a CDR3 of 12 amino acids. Of all the DNA, just the CDR3 is kept, 36 bases in frame from base 1. The germline V gene gives CDR1 as SGHVS and CDR2 as FQNEAQ. V and J lose 5 bases and 13 bases, and a span of 14 bases separates them. TCRbeta CDR3 regions were amplified from genomic DNA using the immunoSEQ Assay, a bias-controlled multiplex PCR. In the authors' own workflow: Within the assay, amplification of reference gene primers was used to estimate how many nucleated cells each sample contained. To quantify the absolute abundance of each unique TCRbeta CDR3 rearrangement, sequence reads were collapsed and filtered. For each sample, productive Simpson clonality was calculated by taking the square root of Simpson's diversity index across productive rearrangements. This is the immuneACCESS table as TCRdb keeps it, with only in-frame sequences that have V and J called. A part of the clones is gone; compared with another copy, unresolved V genes explain less than half, and the rest is unexplained. V, J and clone size reflect that table, while D and trimming were determined from the DNA. This sample comprises about 350,000 clones, 89% of them detected only once. The ten most abundant clones make up 3% to 4.5% of the sample.

The chain employs TRBV7-8 and TRBJ1-4, with no reliable assignment of the D segment. What was sequenced was peripheral blood. The TCR comes from a woman aged 55-75 years with COVID-19, enrolled during active disease. The bases are TGTGCCAGCAGCCCAGACACCCGGGGACTGTTTTTT. The encoded protein is CASSPDTRGLFF.